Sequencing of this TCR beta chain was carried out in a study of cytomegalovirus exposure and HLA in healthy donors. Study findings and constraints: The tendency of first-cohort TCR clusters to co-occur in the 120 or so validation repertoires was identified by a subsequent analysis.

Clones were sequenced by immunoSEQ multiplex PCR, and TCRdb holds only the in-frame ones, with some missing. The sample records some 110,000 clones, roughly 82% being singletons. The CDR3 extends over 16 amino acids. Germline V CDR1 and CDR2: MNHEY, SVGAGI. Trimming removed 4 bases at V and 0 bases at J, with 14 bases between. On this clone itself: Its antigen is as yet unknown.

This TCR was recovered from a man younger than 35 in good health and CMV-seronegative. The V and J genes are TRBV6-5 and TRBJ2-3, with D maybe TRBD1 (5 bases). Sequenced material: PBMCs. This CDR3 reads CASSSRQSPSTDTQYF. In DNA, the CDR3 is TGTGCCAGCAGTTCTCGACAGTCCCCTAGCACAGATACGCAGTATTTT.